Below, 2 T cell receptor beta chains from the same sample are listed, as sequenced in a study of T cell responses to AZD1222 COVID-19 vaccine. Only in-frame clones appear in the TCRdb table, and some are missing; sequencing was by immunoSEQ multiplex PCR. The data show about 120,000 clones, 85% to 95% seen once. This material consisted of peripheral blood, taken 28 days after the second AZD1222 dose. The receptors were sampled from an adult who received the AZD1222 COVID-19 vaccine.

Written as DNA, the CDR3 is TGCAGTGCTAGTCACAGGAGCACAGATACGCAGTATTTT. Its translation: CSASHRSTDTQYF. This chain joins TRBV20-1 and TRBJ2-3; TRBD1 is a possible D gene (5 bases). Trimming removed 3 bases from V and 0 bases from J, with 7 bases in between. The length of the CDR3 is 13 residues. CDR1 is DFQATT, CDR2 SNEGSKA, per germline (reference sequence).

CDR3 sequence reads: CSAFGRNEQFF. The CDR3 DNA reads TGCAGTGCGTTTGGGCGGAATGAGCAGTTCTTC. The J gene is TRBJ2-1, the V gene TRBV20-1, with unresolved D. V shed 6 bases and J shed 7 bases, with 10 bases lying between them. This CDR3 spans 11 amino acids. Germline V CDR1 and CDR2: DFQATT, SNEGSKA (reference sequence).